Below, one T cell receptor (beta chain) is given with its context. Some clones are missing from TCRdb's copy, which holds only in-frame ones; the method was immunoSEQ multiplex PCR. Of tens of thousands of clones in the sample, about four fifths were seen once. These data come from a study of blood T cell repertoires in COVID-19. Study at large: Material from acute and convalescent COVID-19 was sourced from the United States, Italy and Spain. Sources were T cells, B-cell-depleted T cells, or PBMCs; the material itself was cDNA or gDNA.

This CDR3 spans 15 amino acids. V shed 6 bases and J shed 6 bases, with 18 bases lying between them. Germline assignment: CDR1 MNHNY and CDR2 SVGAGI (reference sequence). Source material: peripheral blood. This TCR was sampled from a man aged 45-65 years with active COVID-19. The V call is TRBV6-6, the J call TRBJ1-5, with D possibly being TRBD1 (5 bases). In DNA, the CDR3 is TGTGCCAGCAGCCCGTGGGCGGGGACCGGTCAGCCCCAGCATTTT. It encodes CASSPWAGTGQPQHF.